This TCR beta chain appears in the sequencing data of a study of post-analysis software for immune sequencing data. Study findings and constraints: Five or six TRBV segments were significantly more frequent in patients than in controls. TRBV5-6, TRBV5-1 and TRBV20-1 were among these segments. When compared against controls, multiple sclerosis patients showed significantly lower normalized Chao1 diversity.

Prepared libraries of TCR beta cDNA carried unique molecular identifiers. MiXCR, applied by TCRdb to the PCR reads, yields one record per CDR3 protein. The sample contains roughly 670,000 distinct CDR3 sequences, 55% to 60% of which appear only once. Germline CDR1 and CDR2: ENHRY and SYGVKD. The CDR3 spans 14 residues. This clonotype has more than one count but fewer than ten. The antigen is not known. The J gene is TRBJ2-7, the V gene TRBV10-3, with D possibly being TRBD2 (5 bases). Judging by the DNA end, TRBJ2-5 fits better; the J call may be wrong. The TCR sequence derives from a girl aged 2 to 9 with multiple sclerosis. What was sequenced was blood. The CDR3 DNA sequence: TGTGCCATCAGTGAGTCGACGGGAATGGAGACCCAGTACTTC. It specifies CAISESTGMETQYF.